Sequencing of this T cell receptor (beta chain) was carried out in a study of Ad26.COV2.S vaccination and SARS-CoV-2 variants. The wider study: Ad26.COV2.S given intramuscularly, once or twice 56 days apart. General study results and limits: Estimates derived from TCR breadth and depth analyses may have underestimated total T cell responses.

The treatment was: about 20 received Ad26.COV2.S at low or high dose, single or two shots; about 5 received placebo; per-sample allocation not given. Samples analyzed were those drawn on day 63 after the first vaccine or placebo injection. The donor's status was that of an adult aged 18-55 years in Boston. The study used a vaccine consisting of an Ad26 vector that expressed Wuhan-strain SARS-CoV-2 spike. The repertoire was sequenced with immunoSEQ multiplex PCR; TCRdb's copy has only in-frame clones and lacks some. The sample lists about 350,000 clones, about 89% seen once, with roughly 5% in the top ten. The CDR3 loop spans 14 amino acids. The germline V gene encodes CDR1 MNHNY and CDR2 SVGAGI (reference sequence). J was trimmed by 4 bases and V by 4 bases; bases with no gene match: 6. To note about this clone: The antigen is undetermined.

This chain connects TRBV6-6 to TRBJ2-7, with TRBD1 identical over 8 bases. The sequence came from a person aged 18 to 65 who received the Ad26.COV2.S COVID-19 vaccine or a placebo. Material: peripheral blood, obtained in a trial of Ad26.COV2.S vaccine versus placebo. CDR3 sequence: CASSSGQGGYEQYF. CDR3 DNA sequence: TGTGCCAGCAGTTCAGGACAGGGTGGGTACGAGCAGTACTTC.